The present TCR beta chain was sequenced within a study of T cells in Graves' hyperthyroidism and ophthalmopathy. Study-level results: The blood repertoire included most of the expanded thyroid clonotypes above 0.001.

V lost 6 bases to trimming and J lost 7 bases; unmatched junction nucleotides: 7. The CDR3 runs 14 residues. Germline CDR1 reads SGHTA; CDR2 reads FQGNSA. This clonotype was found many times. Antigen specificity is unknown. Researchers took RNA transcripts and amplified the TCR beta CDR3 regions from them. The TCR CDR3 first-round RT-PCR relied on the HTBI primer set. Via MiXCR, TCRdb re-called the multiplex PCR reads, giving one row per CDR3 protein. The table includes hundreds of thousands of distinct CDR3 sequences, roughly 46% detected once. J is TRBJ1-2 and V is TRBV7-2; TRBD1 agrees at 11 bases. Sequencing was carried out using peripheral blood or thyroid tissue (not recorded which). This receptor was obtained from an adult man with Graves' disease, either hyperthyroidism or ophthalmopathy (not recorded which). Here the CDR3 reads CASRGTGGLSGYTF. The CDR3 DNA is TGTGCCAGCAGAGGGACAGGGGGGCTTAGTGGCTACACCTTC.